The TCR beta chain under discussion was sequenced for a study of blood T cell repertoires in COVID-19. On the study more broadly: COVID-19 samples from acute and convalescent phases originated in the United States, Italy and Spain. The analysed material was cDNA or gDNA that came from T cells, B-cell-depleted T cells, or PBMCs.

V lost 4 bases, J lost 1 base, and 8 bases stayed unmatched. The germline V gene encodes CDR1 SGHTA and CDR2 FQGNSA. The CDR3 extends over 16 amino acids. Source study methods: Nucleated cell number was recorded as an estimate derived from reference gene primer amplification. The assay was immunoSEQ multiplex PCR, and TCRdb's table has in-frame clones only and misses some. The V and J calls and clone size were taken over from that table, and D and trimming were inferred from the DNA. The sample lists 70,000 to 95,000 clones, 85% to 90% occurring once. The chain combines TRBV7-2 with TRBJ1-1; 8 bases are a match to TRBD1. The sequence was collected from a woman aged 80 or older with active COVID-19. The sequenced sample consisted of peripheral blood. This chain's CDR3 is CASSSWGQAENTEAFF. For the CDR3, the DNA is TGTGCCAGCAGCTCATGGGGACAGGCTGAGAACACTGAAGCTTTCTTT.